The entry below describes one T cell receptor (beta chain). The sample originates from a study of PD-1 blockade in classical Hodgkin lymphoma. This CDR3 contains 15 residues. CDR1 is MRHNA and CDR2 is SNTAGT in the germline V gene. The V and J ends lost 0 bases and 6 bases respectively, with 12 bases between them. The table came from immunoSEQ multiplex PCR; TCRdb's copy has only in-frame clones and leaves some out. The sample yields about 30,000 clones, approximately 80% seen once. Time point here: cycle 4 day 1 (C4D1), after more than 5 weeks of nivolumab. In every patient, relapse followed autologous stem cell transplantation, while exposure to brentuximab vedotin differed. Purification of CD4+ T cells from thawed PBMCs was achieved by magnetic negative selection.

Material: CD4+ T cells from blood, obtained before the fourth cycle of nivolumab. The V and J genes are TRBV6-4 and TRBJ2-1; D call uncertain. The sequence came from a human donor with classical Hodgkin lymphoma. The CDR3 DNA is TGTGCCAGCAGTGACTCGAGGCCCGGCTCCAATGAGCAGTTCTTC. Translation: CASSDSRPGSNEQFF.